The clone carrying this TCR beta chain has only a few counts. Its antigen is unidentified. The record originates from a study of T-cell reconstitution after alpha-beta-depleted transplantation in children. General study points: Once a year had passed after transplant, T-cell counts and diversity came mostly from newly produced T cells. Several hundred expanded graft clones reportedly supplied alpha-beta T cells about two months after transplant.

This CDR3 region has 16 residues. The V segment lost 6 bases and the J segment 4 bases; nucleotides outside the gene matches: 8. Molecular barcoding with unique molecular identifiers was used for the TCRbeta library. TCRdb ran MiXCR on the PCR reads and lists one entry per CDR3 protein. The sample records fewer than 700,000 distinct CDR3 sequences, roughly 13% being singletons. The material was PBMCs, mostly from graft donor cells, obtained 360 days after TCRalphabeta/CD19-depleted stem cell transplant. The rearrangement joins TRBV12-3 or TRBV12-4 to TRBJ2-6; 8 bases are shared with TRBD1. The clonotype was recovered from a male patient aged 5 to 17 who had a stem cell transplant for acute myeloid leukemia, so the T cells may come from the graft donor. Written as DNA, the CDR3 is TGTGCCAGCAGCCGGGACAGGTCGTGGGGGGCCAACGTCCTGACTTTC. Its protein product is CASSRDRSWGANVLTF.